The 30 T cell receptor beta chains below were found in one sample sequenced in a study of identical twins. TCRdb re-called the 5' RACE reads through MiXCR, storing one row per CDR3 protein. The data hold just over 500,000 distinct CDR3 sequences, with less than 25% observed a single time. This same sample was also part of a study on T cells expressing NK-cell markers.

Specimen: CD4+ T cells sorted from blood. The receptors come from a woman between 18 and 30 years old in good health.

The chain combines TRBV7-9 with TRBJ2-5, with unresolved D. Trimming took 2 bases from V and 5 from J, leaving 6 bases between them. Germline values: CDR1 SEHNR, CDR2 FQNEAQ (reference sequence). This CDR3 comprises 12 residues. The CDR3 region is CASSLWPETQYF. The CDR3 nucleotides are TGTGCCAGCAGCTTATGGCCGGAGACCCAGTACTTC. The variable domain in full, with the rest retrieved from reference TRBV7-9 and TRBJ2-5, is DTGVSQNPRHKITKRGQNVTFRCDPISEHNRLYWYRQTLGQGPEFLTYFQNEAQLEKSRLLSDRFSAERPKGSFSTLEIQRTEQGDSAMYLCASSLWPETQYFGPGTRLLVL.

This clonotype was found a few times. This chain links TRBV19 with TRBJ2-2, with D uncertain. Germline-derived CDR1 and CDR2 are LNHDA and SQIVND (reference sequence). Trimming shortened V by 1 base and J by 0 bases, and 6 bases separated the two germline ends. The CDR3 sequence is 15 residues long. CDR3 nucleotide sequence: TGTGCCAGTAGTATAGGTTCTGCGAACACCGGGGAGCTGTTTTTT. This sequence encodes CASSIGSANTGELFF.

In its sample, this clonotype was seen a few times. The chain combines TRBV7-9 with TRBJ1-2; possible D gene TRBD1, 5 bases. The CDR3 extends over 15 amino acids. Germline V CDR1 and CDR2: SEHNR, FQNEAQ (reference sequence). V lost 1 base, J lost 1 base, and 10 bases lay in between. The DNA for the CDR3 is TGTGCCAGCAGCTTAGTGCTCGACAGTAACTATGGCTACACCTTC. It is translated as CASSLVLDSNYGYTF.

In this sample, this clonotype turned up a few times. The rearrangement joins TRBV4-1 to TRBJ2-1; 7 nucleotides line up with TRBD2. Losses at the gene ends were 6 bases for V and 2 bases for J; bases not matched to a gene: 4. The length of the CDR3 is 14 residues. Per germline, CDR1 MGHRA and CDR2 YSYEKL. The CDR3 here is CASRTSVTYNEQFF. DNA for the CDR3: TGCGCCAGCAGAACTAGCGTTACCTACAATGAGCAGTTCTTC.

This clonotype was found a few times. The V call is TRBV12-3 or TRBV12-4, the J call TRBJ2-1; 10 positions match TRBD2. The ends lost 6 bases at V and 8 bases at J; junction bases unmatched: 13. The length of the CDR3 is 16 residues. The CDR3: CASSPLGVAGGDEQFF. The CDR3, as DNA: TGTGCCAGCAGCCCCCTGGGAGTAGCGGGAGGCGATGAGCAGTTCTTC.

This clonotype turned up a few times. V gene TRBV29-1 combines with J gene TRBJ2-7, with 9 bases identical to TRBD2. J lost 9 bases, V lost 7 bases, and 13 bases had no gene match. Per the germline V gene, CDR1 is SQVTM and CDR2 is ANQGSEA. CDR3 length: 13 amino acids. CDR3 DNA sequence: TGCAGCGCCAGGACTAGCGCGTCCCTTCGGCAGTACTTC. Its translation is CSARTSASLRQYF.

Ten or more counts support this clonotype. The junction does not match germline at one end; this may be a read error. This chain uses TRBV12-3 or TRBV12-4 with TRBJ2-1; no definite D call. This CDR3 contains 11 residues. Here the CDR3 DNA reads TGTGCCAGCAGTTTCGGGTCTAGGGTACGCTTC. It is translated as CASSFGSRVRF.

This clonotype was counted at least ten times. The J gene is TRBJ2-1, the V gene TRBV12-3 or TRBV12-4, with 11 nucleotides matching TRBD2. This CDR3 is 15 amino acids long. The V gene end was trimmed by 4 bases and the J gene end by 4 bases; junction bases not matched to a gene: 3. The CDR3 is CASSSGTSGYNEQFF. In DNA, the CDR3 is TGTGCCAGCAGTTCCGGGACTAGCGGATACAATGAGCAGTTCTTC.

CDR3 region: CSAREGVWETQYF. The CDR3 DNA reads TGCAGTGCTAGGGAGGGGGTCTGGGAGACCCAGTACTTC. V is TRBV20-1 and J is TRBJ2-5; D could derive from TRBD1 or TRBD2 (6 bases each). The V gene's germline CDR1 is DFQATT and CDR2 SNEGSKA (reference sequence). The CDR3 contains 13 residues. V was cut by 3 bases and J by 5 bases, with 13 bases left in between.

The rearrangement links TRBV2 to TRBJ1-3; 8 nucleotides match TRBD1. The V segment lost 7 bases and the J segment 0 bases; nucleotides outside the gene matches: 5. This CDR3 comprises 15 residues. Germline lookup yields CDR1 SNHLY and CDR2 FYNNEI. CDR3 nucleotide sequence: TGTGCCAGCACCGTTACAGGGGGCTCTGGAAACACCATATATTTT. Its protein product is CASTVTGGSGNTIYF.

CDR3 bases: TGTGCCAGCAGCACCCCTGCGGGAGGGCCACAGCAGTACTTC. Its translation: CASSTPAGGPQQYF. This rearrangement joins TRBV11-2 to TRBJ2-7; TRBD2 matches at 9 bases. Germline-derived CDR1 and CDR2 are SGHAT and FQNNGV. J was trimmed by 8 bases and V by 5 bases; bases with no gene match: 10. The CDR3 is 14 residues long.

This chain joins TRBV11-2 and TRBJ2-1; TRBD1 might be the D (7 bases). This CDR3 is built from 14 residues. With 4 bases removed from V and 6 bases from J, the gap between germline ends came to 13 bases. Germline CDR1 reads SGHAT; CDR2 reads FQNNGV. CDR3 sequence reads: CASSYYRGGNEQFF. As DNA, the CDR3 is TGTGCCAGCAGCTACTACAGGGGAGGCAATGAGCAGTTCTTC.

The CDR3 coding sequence is TGTGCCAGCAGTTTTTTACCCCGGCCAGACGAAGAGACCCAGTACTTC. It codes for CASSFLPRPDEETQYF. V is TRBV28 and J is TRBJ2-5, with D uncertain. V lost 3 bases and J 3 bases, leaving 17 bases between the germline ends. The CDR3 extends over 16 amino acids. Germline V gene lookup returns CDR1 MDHEN and CDR2 SYDVKM.

This clonotype was seen at least ten times. The rearrangement uses TRBV29-1 and TRBJ1-2, with D unresolved. Trimming left V 5 bases short and J 2 bases short, with 15 bases between. Germline-derived CDR1 and CDR2 are SQVTM and ANQGSEA. This CDR3 comprises 14 residues. CDR3 sequence reads: CSVSRSLGNYGYTF. The DNA for the CDR3 is TGCAGCGTTTCCAGGAGCCTGGGAAACTATGGCTACACCTTC. Together with reference TRBV29-1 and TRBJ1-2, the CDR3 gives the full variable domain: SAVISQKPSRDICQRGTSLTIQCQVDSQVTMMFWYRQQPGQSLTLIATANQGSEATYESGFVIDKFPISRPNLTFSTLTVSNMSPEDSSIYLCSVSRSLGNYGYTFGSGTRLTVV.

CDR3 DNA sequence: TGTGCCAGCAGCGTAGCTCCGGGGAGATATTACGAGCAGTACTTC. Translation gives CASSVAPGRYYEQYF. The chain combines TRBV9 with TRBJ2-7; a weak D match, TRBD2 (5 bases). The CDR3 is 15 amino acids. Trimming cost V 0 bases and J 4 bases, with 14 bases left between them. Germline-derived CDR1 and CDR2 are SGDLS and YYNGEE.

This clonotype has more than one count but fewer than ten. The J gene is TRBJ2-1, the V gene TRBV9, with 7 positions matching TRBD2. CDR3 size: 18 residues. V gave up 4 bases and J gave up 6 bases; unmatched junction bases: 19. Germline CDR1 is SGDLS and CDR2 is YYNGEE. The CDR3 loop is CASSLRGIGTTSSNEQFF. The CDR3 DNA follows: TGTGCCAGCAGCCTAAGAGGTATCGGGACTACCTCTTCCAATGAGCAGTTCTTC.

The rearrangement links TRBV20-1 to TRBJ2-2; 15 bases are a match to TRBD2. Looked up from germline, CDR1 is DFQATT and CDR2 is SNEGSKA (reference sequence). V gave up 8 bases and J gave up 2 bases; unmatched junction bases: 9. CDR3 length equals 17 residues. The CDR3 nucleotides are TGCAGTTCCCGGGGACTAGCGGGGGGCTTTAACACCGGGGAGCTGTTTTTT. It codes for CSSRGLAGGFNTGELFF.

The sample holds a few counts of this clonotype. The J gene is TRBJ2-5, the V gene TRBV20-1; TRBD2 matches at 13 bases. Germline lookup yields CDR1 DFQATT and CDR2 SNEGSKA (reference sequence). The CDR3 length is 14 residues. The CDR3 sequence: CRVLAGGPKGTQYF. The CDR3 bases are TGCAGAGTACTAGCGGGAGGGCCCAAAGGGACCCAGTACTTC.

This clonotype was observed a handful of times. The chain uses TRBV10-3 and TRBJ2-1; D is uncertain. V lost 0 bases and J lost 8, with 5 bases in between. The germline CDR1 and CDR2 sequences are ENHRY and SYGVKD. This CDR3 is 12 amino acids long. CDR3 residues: CAISESEHEQFF. CDR3 DNA sequence: TGTGCCATCAGTGAGTCAGAGCATGAGCAGTTCTTC.

The chain links TRBV6-5 to TRBJ2-7; the match to TRBD2 covers 8 bases. Germline CDR1 MNHEY, CDR2 SVGAGI. The CDR3 is made up of 16 amino acids. V shed 0 bases, J shed 0 bases, and the junction held 4 bases outside the gene matches. This CDR3 reads CASSYSSSGHSYEQYF. In DNA, the CDR3 is TGTGCCAGCAGTTACTCGTCTAGCGGGCACTCCTACGAGCAGTACTTC.

CDR3 protein: CASTRGGLTEAFF. CDR3 in DNA: TGTGCCAGCACCAGGGGGGGCTTGACTGAAGCTTTCTTT. The genes are TRBV6-1 and TRBJ1-1, with 7 bases fitting TRBD1. Germline CDR1 reads MNHNS; CDR2 reads SASEGT. This CDR3 is 13 amino acids long. Trimming cost V 7 bases and J 5 bases; bases outside gene matches: 7.

This clonotype was seen a few times. The chain carries TRBV6-1 and TRBJ2-6; D gene ambiguous. This CDR3 is built from 16 residues. V lost 6 bases to trimming and J lost 4 bases, with 16 bases between them. From germline, CDR1 is MNHNS and CDR2 SASEGT. The CDR3 DNA reads TGTGCCAGCAGCTCAAAGCGAGTATGGGGGGCCAACGTCCTGACTTTC. Residues: CASSSKRVWGANVLTF.

This clonotype was recorded a few times. V gene TRBV2 combines with J gene TRBJ2-1; 9 nucleotides match TRBD2. Germline V lookup: CDR1 SNHLY, CDR2 FYNNEI. The length of the CDR3 is 15 residues. J was trimmed by 5 bases and V by 6 bases; bases with no gene match: 8. DNA for the CDR3: TGTGCCAGCAGGGGACTCGCGGGGGGGCACAATGAGCAGTTCTTC. Amino acid sequence: CASRGLAGGHNEQFF.

This clonotype was counted only a few times. The gene calls are TRBV6-5 and TRBJ2-3; D tentatively reads TRBD1 or TRBD2 (6 bases each). This CDR3 region has 16 residues. V was clipped by 0 bases and J by 1 base, with 11 bases between them. Germline V gene data show CDR1 as MNHEY and CDR2 as SVGAGI. The CDR3 loop is CASSYSAGEGTDTQYF. Written as DNA, the CDR3 is TGTGCCAGCAGTTACTCGGCAGGGGAGGGCACAGATACGCAGTATTTT.

This clonotype was picked up many times. The V and J genes are TRBV29-1 and TRBJ2-1, with unresolved D. CDR3 length equals 13 residues. Trimming removed 6 bases at V and 0 bases at J, with 9 bases between. Germline V gives CDR1 SQVTM, CDR2 ANQGSEA. CDR3 coding DNA: TGCAGCGTCGCAAGGAGCTCCTACAATGAGCAGTTCTTC. It is translated as CSVARSSYNEQFF.

The rearrangement links TRBV20-1 to TRBJ2-2, with D maybe TRBD2 (6 bases). Per the germline V gene, CDR1 is DFQATT and CDR2 is SNEGSKA (reference sequence). Trimming stripped 5 bases from V and 2 bases from J, with 15 bases between. The CDR3 runs to 15 residues. In DNA, the CDR3 is TGCAGTGCTCAGCGGGCAGCGGATAACACCGGGGAGCTGTTTTTT. Its translation is CSAQRAADNTGELFF.

This clonotype has just a few counts. The CDR3 loop reads CASSTDRGRNTQYF. CDR3 coding DNA: TGTGCCAGCAGTACGGACAGGGGGCGAAATACGCAGTATTTT. The gene calls are TRBV6-2 or TRBV6-3 and TRBJ2-3; TRBD1 matches at 11 bases. V lost 5 bases, J lost 7 bases, and 5 bases stayed unmatched. The length of the CDR3 is 14 residues. Germline CDR1 is MNHEY and CDR2 is SVGEGT.

The rearrangement links TRBV27 to TRBJ2-3, with 12 bases that match TRBD2. V lost 8 bases, J lost 1 base, and 4 bases stayed unmatched. The CDR3 extends over 15 amino acids. The germline CDR1 and CDR2 sequences are MNHEY and SMNVEV (reference sequence). The chain's CDR3 is CASQLAGGGTDTQYF. For the CDR3, the DNA is TGTGCCAGCCAACTAGCGGGAGGTGGCACAGATACGCAGTATTTT.

The gene calls are TRBV10-3 and TRBJ2-1; a weak D match, TRBD2 (5 bases). Trimming removed 10 bases from V and 4 bases from J, with 26 bases in between. Germline V gene data show CDR1 as ENHRY and CDR2 as SYGVKD. This CDR3 region has 17 residues. This chain's CDR3 is CATTRARLEAGYNEQFF. The CDR3 region has the DNA TGTGCCACCACTCGGGCGCGGTTGGAGGCTGGGTACAATGAGCAGTTCTTC.

The chain uses TRBV12-3 or TRBV12-4 and TRBJ1-1; D unresolved. V was trimmed by 7 bases and J by 8 bases, leaving 20 bases between them. The CDR3 is 14 residues long. This CDR3 reads CASNPGRQATEAFF. In DNA, the CDR3 is TGTGCCAGCAATCCTGGGAGGCAGGCGACCGAAGCTTTCTTT.